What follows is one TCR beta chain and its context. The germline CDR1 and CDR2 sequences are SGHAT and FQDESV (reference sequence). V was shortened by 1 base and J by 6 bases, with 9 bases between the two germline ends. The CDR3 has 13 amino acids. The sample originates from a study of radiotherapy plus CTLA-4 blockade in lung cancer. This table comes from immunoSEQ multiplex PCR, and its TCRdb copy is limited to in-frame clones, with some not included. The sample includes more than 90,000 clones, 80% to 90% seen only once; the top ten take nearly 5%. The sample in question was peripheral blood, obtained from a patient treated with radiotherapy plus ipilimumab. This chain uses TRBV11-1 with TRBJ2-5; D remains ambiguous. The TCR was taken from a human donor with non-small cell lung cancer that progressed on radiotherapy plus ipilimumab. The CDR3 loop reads CASSLGLGKTQYF. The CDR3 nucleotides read TGTGCCAGCAGCTTAGGTCTCGGAAAGACCCAGTACTTC.